Shown below are 30 T cell receptor beta chains from a single sample sequenced in a study of blood T cell repertoires in COVID-19. Clones were read by immunoSEQ multiplex PCR, and TCRdb kept only the in-frame ones, dropping some. The sample consists of some 340,000 clones, 85% of them appearing once. The sample consisted of peripheral blood. Receptors originate from a woman aged 18-35 years with acute or convalescent COVID-19.

Turning to this clone: This same CDR3 is encoded by further DNA sequences in the sample. This chain uses TRBV7-2 with TRBJ1-2, with 8 bases fitting TRBD1. The CDR3 spans 13 residues. J was trimmed by 4 bases and V by 5 bases; bases with no gene match: 3. CDR1 SGHTA and CDR2 FQGNSA come from the germline V gene. The CDR3 DNA is TGTGCCAGCAGCGGACAGGGCCTCTATGGCTACACCTTC. This encodes CASSGQGLYGYTF.

This chain links TRBV5-4 with TRBJ2-3; 9 bases are shared with TRBD2. This CDR3 comprises 16 residues. Germline values: CDR1 SGHNT, CDR2 YYREEE (reference sequence). V was pared by 2 bases and J by 3 bases, with 7 bases of the junction left unmatched. The CDR3 reads CASSFLRGGGTDTQYF. CDR3 DNA sequence: TGTGCCAGCAGCTTTTTGCGGGGGGGCGGGACAGATACGCAGTATTTT.

This rearrangement joins TRBV3-1 (or the pseudogene TRBV3-2) to TRBJ1-4, with 8 bases lining up with TRBD1. The V and J ends lost 3 bases and 7 bases, in that order; junction bases with no gene match: 7. CDR1 is LGHDT, CDR2 YNNKEL, per germline (reference sequence). The length of the CDR3 is 15 residues. The chain's CDR3 is CASSHSGGVREKLFF. CDR3 nucleotide sequence: TGTGCCAGCAGCCATTCAGGGGGCGTACGTGAAAAACTGTTTTTT.

J is TRBJ2-2 and V is TRBV2; D unclear. V lost 7 bases, J lost 3 bases, and 6 bases lay in between. The germline CDR1 and CDR2 sequences are SNHLY and FYNNEI. There are 12 residues in the CDR3. Here the CDR3 reads CASTGDTGELFF. The CDR3 coding sequence is TGTGCCAGCACAGGCGACACCGGGGAGCTGTTTTTT.

This chain links TRBV9 with TRBJ1-3; possible D gene TRBD1, 6 bases. The V end lost 3 bases, the J end lost 2 bases, and 21 bases lay between the germline ends. Germline lookup yields CDR1 SGDLS and CDR2 YYNGEE. CDR3 length equals 18 residues. The DNA of the CDR3 is TGTGCCAGCAGCGCTTCGGATTTTACAGGGAGGGCTGGAAACACCATATATTTT. Encoded protein: CASSASDFTGRAGNTIYF.

The genes are TRBV4-2 and TRBJ2-1; 7 nucleotides agree with TRBD2. V gave up 6 bases and J gave up 0 bases; unmatched junction bases: 5. Germline V gene lookup returns CDR1 LGHNA and CDR2 YNFKEQ. The CDR3 sequence is 15 residues long. Here the CDR3 DNA reads TGTGCCAGCAGTCCTAGGACTAGCTCCTACAATGAGCAGTTCTTC. Amino acid sequence: CASSPRTSSYNEQFF.

The gene calls are TRBV10-3 and TRBJ1-6, with D possibly TRBD1 on 6 matching bases. Trimming took 2 bases from V and 2 from J, leaving 10 bases between them. This CDR3 region has 16 residues. Germline V gene lookup returns CDR1 ENHRY and CDR2 SYGVKD. DNA of the CDR3: TGTGCCATCAGTGAGAGGGGGGGCGCCTATAATTCACCCCTCCACTTT. This gives the protein CAISERGGAYNSPLHF.

This clone occurred once. The rearrangement uses TRBV30 and TRBJ1-6; TRBD1 might be the D (6 bases). V was trimmed by 2 bases and J by 9 bases, leaving 8 bases between them. The CDR3 totals 12 residues. In germline, CDR1 is GTSNPN, CDR2 SVGIG (reference sequence). The CDR3 nucleotides are TGTGCCTGGAGTCAGGGGAGTTCACCCCTCCACTTT. It is translated as CAWSQGSSPLHF.

The CDR3 reads CASSLTSGGANEQFF. The CDR3 coding sequence is TGTGCCAGCAGCTTGACTAGCGGGGGGGCCAATGAGCAGTTCTTC. V usage is TRBV5-6 and J usage is TRBJ2-1, with 13 positions matching TRBD2. After removal of 1 base from V and 6 bases from J, the junction contained 1 base not matched to a gene. CDR1 is SGHDT and CDR2 is YYEEEE in the germline V gene. This CDR3 comprises 15 residues.

The genes are TRBV6-5 and TRBJ2-3; 8 nucleotides line up with TRBD2. The CDR3 length is 14 residues. V lost 3 bases to trimming and J lost 1 base; unmatched junction nucleotides: 0. Germline V gene sequence: CDR1 MNHEY, CDR2 SVGAGI. The CDR3 protein is CASSYSGGTDTQYF. The CDR3 DNA is TGTGCCAGCAGTTATAGCGGGGGCACAGATACGCAGTATTTT.

This sequence joins TRBV2 and TRBJ1-2; TRBD1 agrees at 9 bases. The CDR3 is made up of 17 amino acids. V lost 4 bases to trimming and J lost 4 bases; unmatched junction nucleotides: 13. Germline CDR1 reads SNHLY; CDR2 reads FYNNEI. CDR3 coding DNA: TGTGCCAGCAGTGCGGTCCCACCTGGACAGGGGAGCTATGGCTACACCTTC. Translation: CASSAVPPGQGSYGYTF.

This clone has just one count. The V and J genes are TRBV29-1 and TRBJ1-5, with 9 bases matching TRBD1. Unmatched junction bases numbered 6, after V lost 5 bases and J lost 7 bases. Germline CDR1 reads SQVTM; CDR2 reads ANQGSEA. There are 13 residues in the CDR3. The CDR3 sequence is CSVRDREGQPQHF. CDR3 nucleotide sequence: TGCAGCGTTCGGGACAGGGAGGGACAGCCCCAGCATTTT.

For the CDR3, the DNA is TGTGCCACCACGGGACTAGCACAGGGTGAGCAGTACTTC. It translates to CATTGLAQGEQYF. The rearrangement uses TRBV2 and TRBJ2-7; 9 nucleotides agree with TRBD2. Germline trimming cut 10 bases from V and 7 bases from J; bases unmatched to any gene: 11. This CDR3 spans 13 amino acids. Germline V lookup: CDR1 SNHLY, CDR2 FYNNEI. Full variable domain (outside the CDR3, taken from reference TRBV2 and TRBJ2-7): EPEVTQTPSHQVTQMGQEVILRCVPISNHLYFYWYRQILGQKVEFLVSFYNNEISEKSEIFDDQFSVERPDGSNFTLKIRSTKLEDSAMYFCATTGLAQGEQYFGPGTRLTVT.

This chain uses TRBV5-4 with TRBJ1-1; TRBD1 might be the D (5 bases). The CDR3 spans 15 residues. Germline CDR1 and CDR2: SGHNT and YYREEE (reference sequence). V lost 2 bases and J 3 bases, leaving 14 bases between the germline ends. The CDR3 here is CASSFVLAGHTEAFF. As DNA, the CDR3 is TGTGCCAGCAGCTTTGTGTTGGCGGGACACACTGAAGCTTTCTTT. The full variable domain, its missing parts supplied by reference TRBV5-4 and TRBJ1-1, is ETGVTQSPTHLIKTRGQQVTLRCSSQSGHNTVSWYQQALGQGPQFIFQYYREEENGRGNFPPRFSGLQFPNYSSELNVNALELDDSALYLCASSFVLAGHTEAFFGQGTRLTVV.

The J gene is TRBJ2-1, the V gene TRBV14; 10 bases align to TRBD2. The CDR3 is made up of 15 amino acids. Trimming removed 1 base from V and 9 bases from J; junction bases left unmatched: 6. Germline CDR1 is SGHDN and CDR2 is FVKESK. CDR3 sequence: CASSQAQSGRGEQFF. Written as DNA, the CDR3 is TGTGCCAGCAGCCAAGCTCAAAGCGGGAGGGGTGAGCAGTTCTTC.

This clone was detected a few times. The chain uses TRBV5-6 and TRBJ2-7, with 10 positions matching TRBD1. Per the germline V gene, CDR1 is SGHDT and CDR2 is YYEEEE. The V gene end was trimmed by 4 bases and the J gene end by 2 bases; junction bases not matched to a gene: 3. The CDR3 length is 14 residues. The CDR3 nucleotides are TGTGCCAGCAGCCGGGACAGGGGCCCCTACGAGCAGTACTTC. It codes for CASSRDRGPYEQYF.

V gene TRBV2 combines with J gene TRBJ2-7, with D maybe TRBD1 (5 bases). Trimming removed 4 bases from V and 4 bases from J, with 11 bases in between. The length of the CDR3 is 13 residues. CDR1 SNHLY and CDR2 FYNNEI come from the germline V gene. The CDR3 DNA sequence: TGTGCCAGCAGTGGGGGCCGGCAATACGAGCAGTACTTC. Translating it yields CASSGGRQYEQYF.

This chain joins TRBV10-1 and TRBJ1-2, with D maybe TRBD1 (5 bases). The V end was cut by 7 bases, the J end by 7 bases, with 16 bases between. Germline V gene sequence: CDR1 WNHNN, CDR2 SYGVQD (reference sequence). This CDR3 has 13 residues. The CDR3 here is CASTRGSKRGYTF. CDR3 DNA sequence: TGCGCCAGCACTAGGGGCAGCAAACGTGGCTACACCTTC.

Written as DNA, the CDR3 is TGTGCCACCAGTGATTTGGGGACTAGCGGGAGACACTCCTACAATGAGCAGTTCTTC. This codes for CATSDLGTSGRHSYNEQFF. The chain uses TRBV24-1 and TRBJ2-1; 14 nucleotides match TRBD2. Germline lookup yields CDR1 KGHDR and CDR2 SFDVKD. J lost 0 bases, V lost 0 bases, and 3 bases had no gene match. The CDR3 is 19 amino acids.

The V call is TRBV2, the J call TRBJ1-4, with D uncertain. Trimming took 8 bases from V and 0 from J, leaving 13 bases between them. The CDR3 spans 15 residues. Germline lookup yields CDR1 SNHLY and CDR2 FYNNEI. CDR3 sequence reads: CASSPGTTTNEKLFF. The CDR3, as DNA: TGTGCCAGCTCCCCTGGCACAACAACTAATGAAAAACTGTTTTTT.

This sequence joins TRBV10-3 and TRBJ2-5; D is possibly TRBD1 (5 bases). CDR3 length: 14 residues. Trimming left V 11 bases short and J 1 base short, with 17 bases between. Germline V gene data show CDR1 as ENHRY and CDR2 as SYGVKD. CDR3 amino acids: CASMRRVIQETQYF. Written as DNA, the CDR3 is TGTGCCTCCATGCGCAGGGTAATCCAAGAGACCCAGTACTTC.

In its sample, this clone was seen once. The CDR3 spells CASGPTANTGELFF. CDR3 coding DNA: TGTGCCAGCGGGCCTACTGCGAACACCGGGGAGCTGTTTTTT. The chain joins TRBV27 to TRBJ2-2; D gene unclear. V shed 8 bases and J shed 0 bases, with 10 bases lying between them. The CDR3 length is 14 residues. Germline loops: CDR1 MNHEY, CDR2 SMNVEV (reference sequence).

The chain links TRBV7-9 to TRBJ2-2; 7 bases match TRBD2. Germline assignment: CDR1 SEHNR and CDR2 FQNEAQ (reference sequence). This CDR3 spans 18 amino acids. Trimming at V came to 2 bases and at J to 3 bases, leaving 12 bases not matched to a gene. CDR3 nucleotide sequence: TGTGCCAGCAGCTTATCGCCCGGTGTGGGGAGGGACACCGGGGAGCTGTTTTTT. Translating it yields CASSLSPGVGRDTGELFF.

V is TRBV7-2 and J is TRBJ2-5; TRBD1 matches 9 bases. This CDR3 is 16 amino acids long. Germline V gene data show CDR1 as SGHTA and CDR2 as FQGNSA. V was pared by 1 base and J by 4 bases, with 7 bases of the junction left unmatched. CDR3 sequence (DNA): TGTGCCAGCAGCTTAGGGGACAGGGTTTACGGAGAGACCCAGTACTTC. It specifies CASSLGDRVYGETQYF.

This clone was found once. The CDR3 protein is CATQANYGYTF. The CDR3 DNA follows: TGTGCCACGCAGGCGAACTATGGCTACACCTTC. The V and J genes are TRBV15 and TRBJ1-2; D not resolved. The germline CDR1 and CDR2 sequences are LNHNV and YYDKDF (reference sequence). The V gene lost 9 bases and the J gene lost 2 bases, with 7 bases spanning the gap. The CDR3 contains 11 residues.

This chain uses TRBV5-1 with TRBJ1-2, with TRBD1 matching 8 bases. V trimming: 2 bases; J trimming: 7 bases; junction bases outside the gene matches: 7. CDR1 and CDR2 from the germline V gene are SGHRS and YFSETQ. The CDR3 is 14 residues long. The CDR3 DNA follows: TGCGCCAGCAGCTTTGCGACAGGGGAGGGTGGCTACACCTTC. Amino acid sequence: CASSFATGEGGYTF.

This chain links TRBV4-2 with TRBJ2-3, with 7 nucleotides matching TRBD2. Germline CDR1 is LGHNA and CDR2 is YNFKEQ. The V segment lost 4 bases and the J segment 2 bases; nucleotides outside the gene matches: 3. The CDR3 runs to 14 residues. The CDR3 is CASSRGGDTDTQYF. In nucleotides, the CDR3 is TGTGCCAGCAGCCGGGGGGGGGACACAGATACGCAGTATTTT.

This clone was found once. The genes are TRBV7-3 and TRBJ2-5; 7 nucleotides align to TRBD1. The CDR3 covers 16 residues. Trimming at V came to 5 bases and at J to 0 bases, leaving 9 bases not matched to a gene. CDR1 and CDR2 from the germline V gene are SGHTA and FQGTGA. CDR3 loop: CASSATGVADQETQYF. In nucleotides, the CDR3 is TGTGCCAGCAGCGCCACAGGGGTGGCCGACCAAGAGACCCAGTACTTC.

V is TRBV5-4 and J is TRBJ2-1; TRBD2 aligns across 12 bases. CDR3 length: 15 amino acids. Germline V gives CDR1 SGHNT, CDR2 YYREEE (reference sequence). After removal of 3 bases from V and 4 bases from J, the junction contained 2 bases not matched to a gene. The CDR3 reads CASSSTSGGYNEQFF. The CDR3 DNA sequence: TGTGCCAGCAGCTCGACTAGCGGGGGATACAATGAGCAGTTCTTC.

The chain has TRBV5-4 and TRBJ2-4; 10 nucleotides match TRBD1. Trimming removed 0 bases from V and 0 bases from J; junction bases left unmatched: 9. The CDR3 length is 19 residues. Germline CDR1 reads SGHNT; CDR2 reads YYREEE (reference sequence). CDR3 in DNA: TGTGCCAGCAGCTTGGGGGACAGGGGTCGGGCTCTAGCCAAAAACATTCAGTACTTC. Amino acids: CASSLGDRGRALAKNIQYF.